Below, 4 T cell receptor beta chains from the same sample are listed, as sequenced in a study of long-term antiretroviral therapy in people with HIV. Assay version v3.0 of immunoSEQ was used, and it was run at survey level. The data were produced by immunoSEQ multiplex PCR, yet TCRdb's version contains in-frame clones alone and is incomplete. The sample has fewer than 30,000 clones, 70% to 90% seen once. The sample consisted of unsorted PBMCs, taken 0.8 years after starting antiretroviral therapy. The receptors originated from a woman aged 25 to 39 with HIV.

CDR3 in amino acids: CASSLLSGGSRTQYF. The DNA for the CDR3 is TGCGCCAGCAGCTTGTTGTCAGGGGGCAGTAGGACGCAGTATTTT. The chain is built from TRBV5-1 and TRBJ2-3; 8 bases map to TRBD1. This CDR3 is built from 15 residues. Germline lookup yields CDR1 SGHRS and CDR2 YFSETQ. Trimming took 1 base from V and 9 from J; bases not matched to a gene: 10.

This chain links TRBV7-9 with TRBJ1-1; 8 positions match TRBD1. CDR1 is SEHNR, CDR2 FQNEAQ, per germline (reference sequence). This CDR3 has 14 residues. V lost 3 bases, J lost 3 bases, and 3 bases stayed unmatched. CDR3 nucleotides: TGTGCCAGCAGCTTTGTACAGGGGGACACTGAAGCTTTCTTT. Protein sequence: CASSFVQGDTEAFF. The whole variable domain, remainder taken from reference TRBV7-9 and TRBJ1-1, is DTGVSQNPRHKITKRGQNVTFRCDPISEHNRLYWYRQTLGQGPEFLTYFQNEAQLEKSRLLSDRFSAERPKGSFSTLEIQRTEQGDSAMYLCASSFVQGDTEAFFGQGTRLTVV.

CDR3 in amino acids: CASITGQGSDYGYTF. CDR3 nucleotide sequence: TGTGCCAGCATTACGGGACAGGGCTCTGACTATGGCTACACCTTC. This sequence joins TRBV28 and TRBJ1-2; TRBD1 matches at 9 bases. From germline, CDR1 is MDHEN and CDR2 SYDVKM. The J segment lost 3 bases and the V segment lost 7 bases, leaving 9 bases of the junction unmatched. The CDR3 totals 15 residues.

This chain uses TRBV28 with TRBJ1-5; D gene unclear. The CDR3 runs to 12 residues. Germline V gene sequence: CDR1 MDHEN, CDR2 SYDVKM. V lost 10 bases and J 9 bases, leaving 16 bases between the germline ends. CDR3 nucleotides: TGTGCCACCAAATCTTGGGCCTGGCCCCAGCATTTT. This translates into CATKSWAWPQHF.